The 26 T cell receptor beta chains in this list originate from one sample, sequenced in a study of T cells after yellow fever vaccination. TCRdb passed the 5' RACE reads through MiXCR, listing each CDR3 protein once. The sample lists over 300,000 distinct CDR3 sequences, approximately 3.8% occurring once. Material: PBMCs, obtained on the day of the yellow fever booster vaccination. These receptors originate from a man between 18 and 35 years old who received the YFV17D yellow fever vaccine.

This clonotype was counted a few times. V and J are TRBV19 and TRBJ1-1; a weak D match, TRBD1 (6 bases). Trimming pared 3 bases from V and 1 base from J, leaving 6 bases between. This CDR3 is built from 13 residues. CDR1 is LNHDA and CDR2 is SQIVND in the germline V gene (reference sequence). As DNA, the CDR3 is TGTGCCAGTAGTATGACAGGGAACACTGAAGCTTTCTTT. The encoded protein is CASSMTGNTEAFF.

This clonotype was recorded at least ten times. This chain joins TRBV5-1 and TRBJ2-5; D tentatively fits TRBD1 or TRBD2 (5 bases each). The ends were cut back, 3 bases at V and 1 base at J, with 16 bases in the middle. The CDR3 spans 16 residues. Germline CDR1 is SGHRS and CDR2 is YFSETQ. CDR3 sequence: CASSWVGVPTQETQYF. Here the CDR3 DNA reads TGCGCCAGCAGCTGGGTGGGGGTCCCCACCCAAGAGACCCAGTACTTC.

The sample holds many counts of this clonotype. V and J are TRBV7-2 and TRBJ2-3; D ambiguous. The V end was cut by 3 bases, the J end by 2 bases, with 9 bases between. Looked up from germline, CDR1 is SGHTA and CDR2 is FQGNSA. The CDR3 has 14 residues. The CDR3 sequence is CASSLYSPTDTQYF. The CDR3 bases are TGTGCCAGCAGCTTGTACTCCCCCACAGATACGCAGTATTTT.

In its sample, this clonotype was seen many times. The chain combines TRBV12-3 or TRBV12-4 with TRBJ2-1; unclear D gene. V lost 3 bases, J lost 7 bases, and 10 bases lay in between. The CDR3 is made up of 13 amino acids. The CDR3 loop is CASSFLGVNEQFF. Here the CDR3 DNA reads TGTGCCAGCAGTTTCCTGGGCGTAAATGAGCAGTTCTTC.

This clonotype was detected many times. The chain has TRBV29-1 and TRBJ2-5; the D gene is possibly TRBD2 (5 bases). This CDR3 is built from 13 residues. In germline, CDR1 is SQVTM, CDR2 ANQGSEA. V was pared by 3 bases and J by 5 bases, with 13 bases between. CDR3 sequence reads: CSVERGGPETQYF. CDR3 sequence (DNA): TGCAGCGTTGAGCGAGGAGGTCCGGAGACCCAGTACTTC.

This clonotype was seen more than once but under ten times. This chain joins TRBV3-1 and TRBJ1-1; the D is unclear. CDR1 LGHDT and CDR2 YNNKEL come from the germline V gene (reference sequence). V lost 2 bases, J lost 0 bases, and 10 bases lay in between. This CDR3 spans 15 amino acids. The CDR3 reads CASSQSYKMNTEAFF. As DNA, the CDR3 is TGTGCCAGCAGCCAATCTTACAAGATGAACACTGAAGCTTTCTTT.

The V call is TRBV7-9, the J call TRBJ1-2; D gene unclear. CDR1 and CDR2 (germline): SEHNR, FQNEAQ (reference sequence). V was pared by 4 bases and J by 5 bases, with 11 bases between. The CDR3 contains 13 residues. The CDR3 loop is CASSSPTTYGYTF. The DNA for the CDR3 is TGTGCCAGCAGCTCGCCCACCACGTATGGCTACACCTTC.

This clonotype was detected only a few times. J is TRBJ1-4 and V is TRBV7-2; 9 nucleotides align to TRBD1. Germline CDR1 is SGHTA and CDR2 is FQGNSA. The CDR3 sequence is 15 residues long. V lost 5 bases, J lost 8 bases, and 9 bases stayed unmatched. DNA for the CDR3: TGTGCCAGCAGCCCCGCCGGGACAGGGAACGAAAAACTGTTTTTT. Translating gives CASSPAGTGNEKLFF. Combining the CDR3 with reference TRBV7-2 and TRBJ1-4 gives the whole variable domain GAGVSQSPSNKVTEKGKDVELRCDPISGHTALYWYRQSLGQGLEFLIYFQGNSAPDKSGLPSDRFSAERTGGSVSTLTIQRTQQEDSAVYLCASSPAGTGNEKLFFGSGTQLSVL.

This clonotype occurred many times. The chain combines TRBV4-3 with TRBJ1-2; D is undetermined. V lost 4 bases to trimming and J lost 4 bases, with 19 bases between them. The CDR3 has 16 amino acids. In germline, CDR1 is LGHNA, CDR2 YSLEER. CDR3 DNA sequence: TGCGCCAGCAGCCCCGTCCACTTTGACCTTTCCTATGGCTACACCTTC. This sequence encodes CASSPVHFDLSYGYTF.

The rearrangement uses TRBV5-1 and TRBJ2-7; 8 bases fit TRBD1. This CDR3 has 14 residues. Germline loops: CDR1 SGHRS, CDR2 YFSETQ. With V trimmed by 2 bases and J by 3 bases, 4 bases remained unmatched. The CDR3 spells CASSFQGAYYEQYF. DNA for the CDR3: TGCGCCAGCAGCTTCCAGGGGGCTTACTACGAGCAGTACTTC. The variable domain in full, completed from reference TRBV5-1 and TRBJ2-7, reads KAGVTQTPRYLIKTRGQQVTLSCSPISGHRSVSWYQQTPGQGLQFLFEYFSETQRNKGNFPGRFSGRQFSNSRSEMNVSTLELGDSALYLCASSFQGAYYEQYFGPGTRLTVT.

This clonotype was seen at least ten times. The chain employs TRBV5-1 and TRBJ1-3; D not resolved. The CDR3 contains 16 residues. Germline-derived CDR1 and CDR2 are SGHRS and YFSETQ. The germline V and J ends were trimmed by 0 bases and 6 bases, with 16 bases remaining between them. The CDR3 bases are TGCGCCAGCAGCTTGGATCTGGACTTCCCCCTAAACACCATATATTTT. This codes for CASSLDLDFPLNTIYF.

This clonotype was counted many times. V and J are TRBV18 and TRBJ2-3; D is ambiguous. This CDR3 is 17 amino acids long. V shed 0 bases and J shed 2 bases, with 15 bases lying between them. Germline-derived CDR1 and CDR2 are KGHSH and LQKENI. CDR3 bases: TGTGCCAGCTCACCACCGAACTCTAGGTTCGTCACAGATACGCAGTATTTT. Amino acids: CASSPPNSRFVTDTQYF.

Only a few counts were recorded for this clonotype. This rearrangement joins TRBV6-2 or TRBV6-3 to TRBJ2-7, with 8 nucleotides matching TRBD1. Germline trimming cut 6 bases from V and 5 bases from J; bases unmatched to any gene: 15. This CDR3 is 16 amino acids long. Germline CDR1 reads MNHEY; CDR2 reads SVGEGT. This CDR3 is CASSETWGTGHDEQYF. The DNA for the CDR3 is TGTGCCAGCAGCGAAACATGGGGGACAGGACACGACGAGCAGTACTTC.

This chain connects TRBV27 to TRBJ1-1; weak D call: TRBD1 (5 bases). The CDR3 is 13 amino acids. The germline V gene has CDR1 MNHEY and CDR2 SMNVEV (reference sequence). V shed 7 bases and J shed 4 bases, with 13 bases lying between them. The CDR3 DNA reads as TGTGCCAGCACCTCACACGGGGGCACTGAAGCTTTCTTT. Amino acids: CASTSHGGTEAFF.

The table lists this clonotype with many counts. The rearrangement links TRBV10-3 to TRBJ1-5, with D maybe TRBD1 (6 bases). Deletions cut 7 bases from V and 3 bases from J, with 10 bases between. This CDR3 has 13 amino acids. Germline assignment: CDR1 ENHRY and CDR2 SYGVKD. CDR3 bases: TGTGCCATCACTCGGGACATCAATCAGCCCCAGCATTTT. It yields the protein CAITRDINQPQHF.

This chain connects TRBV9 to TRBJ1-1, with no clear D. Trimming cost V 1 base and J 3 bases, with 10 bases left between them. Germline V lookup: CDR1 SGDLS, CDR2 YYNGEE. The CDR3 is 14 residues long. In DNA form, the CDR3 reads TGTGCCAGCAGCGTACGGGGAGGGTACACTGAAGCTTTCTTT. Residues: CASSVRGGYTEAFF.

This clonotype was detected only a few times. The V call is TRBV20-1, the J call TRBJ2-5; the match to TRBD1 covers 7 bases. From germline, CDR1 is DFQATT and CDR2 SNEGSKA (reference sequence). Trimming at V came to 5 bases and at J to 2 bases, leaving 5 bases not matched to a gene. This CDR3 has 13 amino acids. The DNA of the CDR3 is TGCAGTGCTGCACCGGGACAGCAAGAGACCCAGTACTTC. This sequence encodes CSAAPGQQETQYF.

This rearrangement joins TRBV14 to TRBJ1-4; no clear D. This CDR3 contains 15 residues. Germline CDR1 reads SGHDN; CDR2 reads FVKESK. Trimming took 0 bases from V and 8 from J, leaving 13 bases between them. The CDR3 DNA follows: TGTGCCAGCAGCCAAGATCGCTGGGGATACGAAAAACTGTTTTTT. Its protein product is CASSQDRWGYEKLFF.

In its sample, this clonotype was seen a few times. The gene calls are TRBV6-5 and TRBJ1-5; D not certain. Between the trimmed V and J ends, which lost 8 bases and 4 bases, there was a span of 6 bases. Germline V gives CDR1 MNHEY, CDR2 SVGAGI. This CDR3 contains 11 residues. The CDR3 spells CASGENQPQHF. For the CDR3, the DNA is TGTGCCAGCGGGGAGAATCAGCCCCAGCATTTT.

This clonotype has a handful of counts. CDR3 DNA: TGTGCCAGCAGCGCCGGACCCCGAGGGCCCCAGCATTTT. It encodes CASSAGPRGPQHF. This chain uses TRBV3-1 with TRBJ1-5; D not resolved. The CDR3 is 13 residues long. The germline V gene has CDR1 LGHDT and CDR2 YNNKEL (reference sequence). V was cut by 5 bases and J by 9 bases, with 14 bases left in between.

The J gene is TRBJ1-1, the V gene TRBV28; TRBD1 might be the D (5 bases). The V and J ends lost 8 bases and 6 bases respectively, with 16 bases between them. This CDR3 comprises 13 residues. CDR1 is MDHEN and CDR2 is SYDVKM in the germline V gene. This CDR3 reads CASVAHRIPEAFF. The CDR3, as DNA: TGTGCCAGCGTCGCTCACAGGATCCCTGAAGCTTTCTTT.

This clonotype came up a few times. The rearrangement uses TRBV6-5 and TRBJ2-7, with 7 nucleotides matching TRBD1. The V segment lost 0 bases and the J segment 2 bases; nucleotides outside the gene matches: 10. The CDR3 has 17 residues. Germline CDR1 MNHEY, CDR2 SVGAGI. As DNA, the CDR3 is TGTGCCAGCAGTTACTCGTGGGGACAGTCCTTACCCTACGAGCAGTACTTC. The encoded protein is CASSYSWGQSLPYEQYF.

This clonotype was seen a few times. The rearrangement uses TRBV7-3 and TRBJ2-1, with 9 bases identical to TRBD2. J gave up 7 bases and V 5 bases, and 9 bases lay outside the gene matches. The V gene's germline CDR1 is SGHTA and CDR2 FQGTGA. This CDR3 is built from 15 residues. In nucleotides, the CDR3 is TGTGCCAGCAGCCCTTTTAGCGGGGGACTGAATGAGCAGTTCTTC. This codes for CASSPFSGGLNEQFF.

This clonotype showed up many times. The chain is built from TRBV5-1 and TRBJ2-5; D is ambiguous. CDR1 is SGHRS and CDR2 is YFSETQ in the germline V gene. This CDR3 has 14 residues. Trimming stripped 1 base from V and 1 base from J, with 8 bases between. CDR3 nucleotides: TGCGCCAGCAGCTTGATCGACCCCCAAGAGACCCAGTACTTC. It specifies CASSLIDPQETQYF.

The genes are TRBV4-2 and TRBJ1-2; 7 nucleotides align to TRBD1. CDR1 and CDR2 from the germline V gene are LGHNA and YNFKEQ. V shed 1 base and J 5 bases; nucleotides not matched to a gene: 4. The CDR3 consists of 14 residues. The CDR3 is CASSQGGGIYGYTF. CDR3 bases: TGTGCCAGCAGCCAAGGAGGGGGCATTTATGGCTACACCTTC.

This clonotype was picked up a small number of times. The chain recombines TRBV5-5 with TRBJ2-2, with D perhaps TRBD1 (6 bases). Between the trimmed V and J ends, which lost 7 bases and 9 bases, there was a span of 25 bases. There are 16 residues in the CDR3. Germline-derived CDR1 and CDR2 are SGHKS and YYEKEE (reference sequence). The CDR3, as DNA: TGTGCCAGCCAGTGGGAACCCGGGACAATCTTCAGGGAGCTGTTTTTT. It is translated as CASQWEPGTIFRELFF.